This TCR beta chain was recorded in a study of glioma-infiltrating T cells after dendritic cell vaccination. About the research overall: Dendritic cell vaccination trial patients had either newly diagnosed or recurrent glioblastoma. The vaccine used monocyte-derived dendritic cells pulsed overnight with autologous tumor lysate. Treatment, given 2003 to 2012, was autologous tumor lysate-pulsed dendritic cell vaccination.

Produced via immunoSEQ multiplex PCR; TCRdb's table is partial and in-frame only. The repertoire has tens of thousands of clones, under 90% of them found once; the top ten carry around a sixth. Comment on this clone: Its antigen is currently unknown.

Trimming stripped 9 bases from V and 0 bases from J, with 15 bases between. The CDR3 loop spans 14 amino acids. From germline, CDR1 is SNHLY and CDR2 FYNNEI. Study-level points and caveats: TCR clonality showed no direct relationship with survival.

This specimen consisted of blood, obtained before dendritic cell vaccination. This TCR was recovered from a human donor with glioblastoma. This rearrangement joins TRBV2 to TRBJ2-7, with D perhaps matching TRBD2 (6 bases). CDR3 protein: CASCPGLLSYEQYF. CDR3 in DNA: TGTGCCAGTTGCCCGGGACTGCTCTCCTACGAGCAGTACTTC.